The 17 T cell receptor beta chains reported below all come from one sample, sequenced in a study of identifying expanded T cells in peripheral blood. Produced via immunoSEQ multiplex PCR; TCRdb's table is partial and in-frame only. The sample lists about 89,000 clones, around 88% occurring once. Input material: blood. All receptors derive from a person aged 18 to 75 in good health.

CDR3 bases: TGCGCCAGCAGCTTGGCCAGCTGGGAGACCCAGTACTTC. Protein: CASSLASWETQYF. The chain recombines TRBV5-1 with TRBJ2-5; no reliable D call. From germline, CDR1 is SGHRS and CDR2 YFSETQ. This CDR3 contains 13 residues. Trimming pared 0 bases from V and 5 bases from J, leaving 8 bases between.

CDR3 amino acids: CASSQPINTEAFF. The CDR3 coding sequence is TGTGCCAGCAGCCAGCCGATCAACACTGAAGCTTTCTTT. This chain links TRBV21-1 with TRBJ1-1. TRBV21-1 is a listed pseudogene. This CDR3 contains 13 residues.

DNA of the CDR3: TGTGCCAGCAGAACGACAGGGAACACTGAAGCTTTCTTT. Translation gives CASRTTGNTEAFF. The chain couples TRBV27 to TRBJ1-1, with D maybe TRBD1 (6 bases). V gave up 6 bases and J gave up 1 base, with 9 bases separating them. CDR3 size: 13 residues. Germline CDR1 reads MNHEY; CDR2 reads SMNVEV (reference sequence).

The V and J genes are TRBV30 and TRBJ2-1, with 8 bases matching TRBD1. V lost 0 bases to trimming and J lost 12 bases; unmatched junction nucleotides: 1. CDR1 is GTSNPN, CDR2 SVGIG, per germline (reference sequence). The CDR3 has 11 amino acids. The CDR3 loop reads CAWSVQGVQFF. For the CDR3, the DNA is TGTGCCTGGAGTGTACAGGGGGTGCAGTTCTTC.

The chain joins TRBV5-5 to TRBJ2-5, with 7 nucleotides matching TRBD2. The J call may not be correct, given that the DNA end is closer to TRBJ2-7. Germline V CDR1 and CDR2: SGHKS, YYEKEE (reference sequence). The CDR3 has 15 residues. The CDR3 coding sequence is TGTGCCAGCAGCTTGGAGGGCGGGAGCAGCTACGAGCAGTACTTC. Translating gives CASSLEGGSSYEQYF.

This chain connects TRBV6-6 to TRBJ1-5, with unresolved D. The CDR3 loop spans 13 amino acids. Germline-derived CDR1 and CDR2 are MNHNY and SVGAGI (reference sequence). Trimming removed 6 bases from V and 0 bases from J, with 6 bases in between. This chain's CDR3 is CASRGNSNQPQHF. The CDR3 coding sequence is TGTGCCAGCAGGGGAAATAGCAATCAGCCCCAGCATTTT.

V is TRBV5-1 and J is TRBJ2-3; D gene uncertain. This CDR3 contains 14 residues. Trimming took off 0 bases at V and 4 bases at J, with 9 bases between the two ends. Germline CDR1 and CDR2: SGHRS and YFSETQ. CDR3 protein: CASSLAFFADTQYF. Written as DNA, the CDR3 is TGCGCCAGCAGCTTGGCCTTCTTCGCAGATACGCAGTATTTT. Full variable domain (remainder filled in from reference TRBV5-1 and TRBJ2-3): KAGVTQTPRYLIKTRGQQVTLSCSPISGHRSVSWYQQTPGQGLQFLFEYFSETQRNKGNFPGRFSGRQFSNSRSEMNVSTLELGDSALYLCASSLAFFADTQYFGPGTRLTVL.

This chain uses TRBV27 with TRBJ1-1; D is unclear. Germline lookup yields CDR1 MNHEY and CDR2 SMNVEV (reference sequence). Deletions cut 1 base from V and 0 bases from J, with 3 bases between. The CDR3 is 13 residues long. CDR3 loop: CASSLFLNTEAFF. The CDR3 DNA is TGTGCCAGCAGTTTATTCTTGAACACTGAAGCTTTCTTT.

The rearrangement links TRBV4-2 to TRBJ2-6; D is unresolved. V lost 1 base to trimming and J lost 0 bases, with 7 bases between them. This CDR3 is 16 amino acids long. The germline V gene encodes CDR1 LGHNA and CDR2 YNFKEQ. The CDR3 DNA is TGTGCCAGCAGCCAAGCGACTGGCTCTGGGGCCAACGTCCTGACTTTC. This encodes CASSQATGSGANVLTF.

This clone turned up a few times. The rearrangement joins TRBV19 to TRBJ2-3, with D possibly being TRBD2 (5 bases). The CDR3 runs to 13 residues. The germline V and J ends were trimmed by 7 bases and 3 bases, with 11 bases remaining between them. Germline values: CDR1 LNHDA, CDR2 SQIVND (reference sequence). The CDR3 sequence is CASKKRLTDTQYF. The CDR3 DNA sequence: TGTGCCAGTAAAAAGCGGTTGACAGATACGCAGTATTTT.

The gene calls are TRBV6-5 and TRBJ1-2; D possibly corresponds to TRBD1 (6 bases). Germline V gene sequence: CDR1 MNHEY, CDR2 SVGAGI. The CDR3 sequence is 14 residues long. Trimming took off 7 bases at V and 3 bases at J, with 15 bases between the two ends. The CDR3 spells CASTEDSSDYGYTF. CDR3 bases: TGTGCCAGCACTGAGGACAGTTCCGACTATGGCTACACCTTC.

The chain links TRBV6-5 to TRBJ1-2; D may be TRBD1 (6 bases). The CDR3 runs to 15 residues. V lost 6 bases and J lost 0, with 14 bases in between. Germline-derived CDR1 and CDR2 are MNHEY and SVGAGI. For the CDR3, the DNA is TGTGCCAGCAGGGCCGGACAGAATTCTAACTATGGCTACACCTTC. Its translation is CASRAGQNSNYGYTF.

This clone is a singleton in its sample. The chain has TRBV30 and TRBJ1-1; TRBD1 might be the D (6 bases). V shed 3 bases and J shed 0 bases, with 8 bases lying between them. This CDR3 comprises 13 residues. Germline lookup yields CDR1 GTSNPN and CDR2 SVGIG (reference sequence). CDR3 nucleotides: TGTGCCTGGAGGGACAGCATGAACACTGAAGCTTTCTTT. Its protein product is CAWRDSMNTEAFF.

CDR3: CASSAGTSGGNIQYF. The CDR3 nucleotides are TGTGCCAGCAGCGCCGGGACTAGCGGGGGAAACATTCAGTACTTC. The chain is built from TRBV9 and TRBJ2-4; 14 bases are shared with TRBD2. The CDR3 loop spans 15 amino acids. Germline V gene data show CDR1 as SGDLS and CDR2 as YYNGEE. Trimming cost V 3 bases and J 6 bases; bases outside gene matches: 2.

This clone was seen a few times. The V and J genes are TRBV5-1 and TRBJ1-1; TRBD1 matches 8 bases. Per germline, CDR1 SGHRS and CDR2 YFSETQ. The CDR3 length is 14 residues. The V and J ends lost 3 bases and 6 bases, in that order; junction bases with no gene match: 7. CDR3 coding DNA: TGCGCCAGCAGCTCGGGACAGGTGGGATCTGAAGCTTTCTTT. Translation gives CASSSGQVGSEAFF.

The V call is TRBV6-6, the J call TRBJ2-7; D remains unclear. There are 13 residues in the CDR3. V dropped 0 bases and J dropped 5 bases, with 8 bases sitting between them. CDR1 and CDR2 from the germline V gene are MNHNY and SVGAGI (reference sequence). CDR3 amino acids: CASSYSEKDEQYF. As DNA, the CDR3 is TGTGCCAGCAGTTACTCGGAAAAGGACGAGCAGTACTTC.

This clone was recorded a few times. The gene calls are TRBV7-2 and TRBJ1-5; D is uncertain. The V and J ends lost 7 bases and 7 bases respectively, with 11 bases between them. CDR3 size: 12 residues. Germline V gene lookup returns CDR1 SGHTA and CDR2 FQGNSA. For the CDR3, the DNA is TGTGCCAGCACCAAGAGAGGGCAGCCCCAGCATTTT. Translation: CASTKRGQPQHF. The full variable domain, its missing parts supplied by reference TRBV7-2 and TRBJ1-5, is GAGVSQSPSNKVTEKGKDVELRCDPISGHTALYWYRQSLGQGLEFLIYFQGNSAPDKSGLPSDRFSAERTGGSVSTLTIQRTQQEDSAVYLCASTKRGQPQHFGDGTRLSIL.